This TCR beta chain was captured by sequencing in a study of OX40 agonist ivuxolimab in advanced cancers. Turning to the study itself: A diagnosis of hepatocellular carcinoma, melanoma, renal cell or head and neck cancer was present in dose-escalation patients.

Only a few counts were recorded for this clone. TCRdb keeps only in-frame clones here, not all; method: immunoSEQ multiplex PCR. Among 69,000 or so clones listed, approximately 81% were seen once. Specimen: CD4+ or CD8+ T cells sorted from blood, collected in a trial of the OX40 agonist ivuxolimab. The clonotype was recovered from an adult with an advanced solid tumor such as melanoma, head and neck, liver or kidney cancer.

CDR3 bases: TGCGCCAGCAGCTTCGGGACGGATAGACTGTTTTTT. Protein sequence: CASSFGTDRLFF. V gene TRBV5-1 combines with J gene TRBJ1-4; D perhaps matches TRBD1 (5 bases). The germline V gene encodes CDR1 SGHRS and CDR2 YFSETQ. V shed 2 bases and J shed 13 bases, with 12 bases lying between them. This CDR3 has 12 residues. The variable domain in full, with the rest retrieved from reference TRBV5-1 and TRBJ1-4, is KAGVTQTPRYLIKTRGQQVTLSCSPISGHRSVSWYQQTPGQGLQFLFEYFSETQRNKGNFPGRFSGRQFSNSRSEMNVSTLELGDSALYLCASSFGTDRLFFGSGTQLSVL.